Listed below are T cell receptor beta chains from one sample, sequenced in a study of blood T cell repertoires in COVID-19. The table came from immunoSEQ multiplex PCR; TCRdb's copy has only in-frame clones and leaves some out. Of fewer than 35,000 clones detected, about 80% appear once; the ten largest clones hold around 1.8%. The sequenced material came from peripheral blood. The source of these receptors is a man at least 80 years old with active or convalescent COVID-19. CDR3s include the opening cysteine and the closing phenylalanine or tryptophan. Each record gives: D gene, J gene, V gene, clone size, CDR3 protein. A D gene is named only where the DNA matches it firmly. Clone size is not always given. Where it is, it says once, few, many or a class for expanded clones.

TRBD2,TRBJ2-1,TRBV12-5,NA,CASGLPLAGHNEQFF
TRBD2,TRBJ2-1,TRBV28,NA,CASSALGLVDEQFF
TRBD1,TRBJ2-2,TRBV4-1,NA,CASSQDRGPAGELFF
TRBD2,TRBJ2-3,TRBV9,once,CASSVGSGGPSTDTQYF
NA,TRBJ2-2,TRBV4-2,NA,CASSRDLRGTGELFF
NA,TRBJ1-6,TRBV7-9,few,CASSSGVSYNSPLHF
TRBD1,TRBJ2-3,TRBV5-1,NA,CASSLGQGASTDTQYF
NA,TRBJ1-2,TRBV5-1,NA,CASSSGSARGGYTF
NA,TRBJ1-5,TRBV2,NA,CASRVGPLQGGQPQHF
TRBD1,TRBJ1-1,TRBV5-8,NA,CASSLRQGRGGTEAFF
NA,TRBJ2-7,TRBV20-1,NA,CSATSYEQYF
NA,TRBJ2-7,TRBV29-1,NA,CSVVWAGYYEQYF
TRBD1,TRBJ2-2,TRBV7-9,NA,CASGQSDRADTGELFF
NA,TRBJ2-1,TRBV5-6,NA,CASSLGHASEQFF
NA,TRBJ1-6,TRBV9,few,CASSVGGLNSPLHF
TRBD1,TRBJ2-1,TRBV6-5,NA,CASSLQGYGEQFF
NA,TRBJ2-3,TRBV2,NA,CASNRQRTDTQYF
NA,TRBJ1-6,TRBV28,few,CASSLVHGTYNSPLHF
TRBD2,TRBJ2-5,TRBV5-4,NA,CASSLNIAGGQETQYF
NA,TRBJ1-5,TRBV2,NA,CASRGSGSNQPQHF
NA,TRBJ2-3,TRBV6-5,NA,CASSYRNRATDTQYF
NA,TRBJ1-6,TRBV6-2/TRBV6-3,NA,CASSYSRRLSPLHF
TRBD1,TRBJ1-2,TRBV5-5,NA,CASSLGTGLGSGYTF